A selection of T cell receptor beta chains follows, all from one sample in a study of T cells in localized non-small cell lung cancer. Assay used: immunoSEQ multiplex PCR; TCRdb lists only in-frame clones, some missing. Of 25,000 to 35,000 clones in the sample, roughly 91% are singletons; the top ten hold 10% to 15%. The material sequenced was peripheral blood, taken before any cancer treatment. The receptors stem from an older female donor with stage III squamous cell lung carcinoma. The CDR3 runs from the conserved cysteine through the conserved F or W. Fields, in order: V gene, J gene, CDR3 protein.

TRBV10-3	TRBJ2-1	CAIGERDTLGNEQFF
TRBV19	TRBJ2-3	CASSIGAGVTDTQYF
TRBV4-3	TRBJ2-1	CASSQSGVGYNEQFF
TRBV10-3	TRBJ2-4	CAASGRDKNIQYF
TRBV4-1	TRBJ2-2	CASSQAVPSGPNTGELFF
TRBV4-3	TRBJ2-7	CASSQRILQEQYF
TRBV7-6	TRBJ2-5	CASSRQEFQETQYF
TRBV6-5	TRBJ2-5	CASSYYTRETQYF
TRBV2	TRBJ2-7	CASGLAGGSYEQYF
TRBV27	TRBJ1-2	CASRARGLPGYTF
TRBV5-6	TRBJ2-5	CASSFFETQYF
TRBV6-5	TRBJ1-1	CASRGTGQDTEAFF
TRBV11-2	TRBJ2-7	CASSLDAGELREQYF
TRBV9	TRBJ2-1	CASSGGTHNEQFF
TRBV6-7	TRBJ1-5	CASSAPGQGSLRNQPQHF
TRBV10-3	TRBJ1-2	CAISDIGTAGRYGYTF
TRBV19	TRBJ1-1	CASSLDRDTEAFF
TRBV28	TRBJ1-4	CASSLVAGGTNEKLFF
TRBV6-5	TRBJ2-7	CASRGTGGGEQYF
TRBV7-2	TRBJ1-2	CASSPQTETGYTF
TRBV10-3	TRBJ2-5	CAISESAGTETQYF
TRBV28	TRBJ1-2	CASSSALGQGTYGYTF
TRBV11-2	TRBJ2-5	CASSWDRKETQYF
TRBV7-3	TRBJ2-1	CASSLTGLPSSYNEQFF
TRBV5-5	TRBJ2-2	CASSLGPGELFF